One and the same sample provided the 8 T cell receptor beta chains below, sequenced in a study of radiation and T cells in renal cell carcinoma. Method: immunoSEQ multiplex PCR; TCRdb's copy keeps in-frame clones and lacks some. The profile shows 130,000 to 150,000 clones, 75% to 90% of them singletons. As for time point: blood 4 weeks post-SBRT, at nephrectomy. Treatment in this sample: 15 Gy SBRT to primary tumor, nephrectomy 4 weeks later. The material was blood, obtained from a patient whose treatment included radiotherapy and nephrectomy. These receptors all come from a woman aged 50 to 65 with renal cell carcinoma.

This clone has a single count. The CDR3 DNA sequence: TGTGCCAGCAGCTTATGGCAGGGGGTGGAGGAGCAGTACTTC. It codes for CASSLWQGVEEQYF. This chain connects TRBV7-9 to TRBJ2-7, with TRBD1 matching over 7 bases. Germline V gene lookup returns CDR1 SEHNR and CDR2 FQNEAQ (reference sequence). With V trimmed by 2 bases and J by 7 bases, 8 bases remained unmatched. There are 14 residues in the CDR3. The full variable domain, with the rest looked up from reference TRBV7-9 and TRBJ2-7, is DTGVSQNPRHKITKRGQNVTFRCDPISEHNRLYWYRQTLGQGPEFLTYFQNEAQLEKSRLLSDRFSAERPKGSFSTLEIQRTEQGDSAMYLCASSLWQGVEEQYFGPGTRLTVT.

The V gene is TRBV18, the J gene TRBJ1-1; perhaps TRBD1 as D (5 bases). The ends were cut back, 2 bases at V and 0 bases at J, with 10 bases in the middle. Germline V CDR1 and CDR2: KGHSH, LQKENI. The CDR3 covers 15 residues. Written as DNA, the CDR3 is TGTGCCAGCTCACCAGAGACAGACATGAACACTGAAGCTTTCTTT. Translated: CASSPETDMNTEAFF. Combining the CDR3 with reference TRBV18 and TRBJ1-1 gives the whole variable domain NAGVMQNPRHLVRRRGQEARLRCSPMKGHSHVYWYRQLPEEGLKFMVYLQKENIIDESGMPKERFSAEFPKEGPSILRIQQVVRGDSAAYFCASSPETDMNTEAFFGQGTRLTVV.

V is TRBV19 and J is TRBJ2-2; 9 nucleotides line up with TRBD1. The CDR3 contains 16 residues. CDR1 is LNHDA, CDR2 SQIVND, per germline (reference sequence). Trimming cost V 7 bases and J 3 bases; bases outside gene matches: 9. The CDR3 spells CASTRTGDIDTGELFF. The CDR3 bases are TGTGCCAGTACGCGGACAGGGGATATTGACACCGGGGAGCTGTTTTTT.

This clone came up once. The chain joins TRBV19 to TRBJ2-7; the match to TRBD1 covers 12 bases. With V trimmed by 3 bases and J by 5 bases, 20 bases remained unmatched. This CDR3 has 20 amino acids. Germline CDR1 reads LNHDA; CDR2 reads SQIVND (reference sequence). This CDR3 reads CASSILPGTGGRASKNEQYF. The CDR3 coding sequence is TGTGCCAGTAGTATCCTCCCCGGGACAGGGGGCCGAGCGAGCAAGAACGAGCAGTACTTC.

This chain connects TRBV5-1 to TRBJ1-1, with TRBD1 as a possible D gene (5 bases). This CDR3 region has 13 residues. Germline assignment: CDR1 SGHRS and CDR2 YFSETQ. The ends were cut back, 7 bases at V and 2 bases at J, with 12 bases in the middle. In DNA form, the CDR3 reads TGCGCCAGCTCCAGGGTTTTCAACACTGAAGCTTTCTTT. Its protein is CASSRVFNTEAFF. The variable domain in full, completed from reference TRBV5-1 and TRBJ1-1, reads KAGVTQTPRYLIKTRGQQVTLSCSPISGHRSVSWYQQTPGQGLQFLFEYFSETQRNKGNFPGRFSGRQFSNSRSEMNVSTLELGDSALYLCASSRVFNTEAFFGQGTRLTVV.

CDR3 coding DNA: TGTGCCAGCAGCTTAGCGCGGGGGCAGGGGAATGAAAAACTGTTTTTT. Translated: CASSLARGQGNEKLFF. V and J are TRBV7-6 and TRBJ1-4, with D possibly being TRBD1 (6 bases). The CDR3 consists of 16 residues. Germline CDR1 is SGHVS and CDR2 is FNYEAQ. V lost 0 bases to trimming and J lost 5 bases, with 13 bases between them. Full variable domain (remainder filled in from reference TRBV7-6 and TRBJ1-4): GAGVSQSPRYKVTKRGQDVALRCDPISGHVSLYWYRQALGQGPEFLTYFNYEAQQDKSGLPNDRFSAERPEGSISTLTIQRTEQRDSAMYRCASSLARGQGNEKLFFGSGTQLSVL.

The rearrangement joins TRBV7-2 to TRBJ1-6; D call uncertain. Trimming removed 1 base at V and 10 bases at J, with 8 bases between. CDR1 and CDR2 (germline): SGHTA, FQGNSA. The CDR3 has 13 amino acids. The CDR3 is CASSLEAVSPLHF. CDR3 nucleotides: TGTGCCAGCAGCTTAGAAGCCGTATCACCCCTCCACTTT.

This clone appeared a few times. The chain uses TRBV11-2 and TRBJ1-2; a weak D match, TRBD1 (5 bases). V lost 6 bases, J lost 2 bases, and 16 bases lay in between. The germline V gene encodes CDR1 SGHAT and CDR2 FQNNGV. This CDR3 comprises 15 residues. The DNA for the CDR3 is TGTGCCAGCAGTCCGGCCGGGGCAGGGAACTATGGCTACACCTTC. It translates to CASSPAGAGNYGYTF.